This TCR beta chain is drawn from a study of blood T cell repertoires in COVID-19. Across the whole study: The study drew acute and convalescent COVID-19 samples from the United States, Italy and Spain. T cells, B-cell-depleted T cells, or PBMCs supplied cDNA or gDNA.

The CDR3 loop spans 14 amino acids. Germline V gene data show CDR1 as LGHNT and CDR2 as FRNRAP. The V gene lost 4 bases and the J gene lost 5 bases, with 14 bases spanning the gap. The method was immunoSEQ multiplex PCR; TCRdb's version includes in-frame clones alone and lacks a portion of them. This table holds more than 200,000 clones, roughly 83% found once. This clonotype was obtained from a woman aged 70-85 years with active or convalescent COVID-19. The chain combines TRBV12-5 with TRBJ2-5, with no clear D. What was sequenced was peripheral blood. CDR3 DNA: TGTGCTAGTGGTTCCAACCCACCCGGGGAGACCCAGTACTTC. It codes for CASGSNPPGETQYF.